Listed here are 27 T cell receptor beta chains from one sample, sequenced in a study of T cells in Graves' hyperthyroidism and ophthalmopathy. There were TCR beta CDR3 regions amplified from RNA transcripts. HTBI primers were employed in a first-round RT-PCR of the TCR CDR3. TCRdb re-called the multiplex PCR reads through MiXCR, storing one row per CDR3 protein. The sample holds a few hundred thousand distinct CDR3 sequences, roughly an eighth seen once. The specimen sequenced was blood. These receptors were collected from a woman aged 18-29 years with Graves' hyperthyroidism.

This clonotype came up a few times. This chain uses TRBV9 with TRBJ2-7; 9 bases map to TRBD2. Germline CDR1 reads SGDLS; CDR2 reads YYNGEE. J was trimmed by 6 bases and V by 2 bases; bases with no gene match: 12. The CDR3 is 16 residues long. This chain's CDR3 is CASSVSGGNPAAEQYF. The DNA of the CDR3 is TGTGCCAGCAGCGTTAGCGGGGGCAACCCAGCGGCCGAGCAGTACTTC.

This clonotype was seen at least ten times. Germline and junction disagree at one end, which may indicate a read error. V usage is TRBV28 and J usage is TRBJ2-7; perhaps TRBD2 as D (6 bases). Germline loops: CDR1 MDHEN, CDR2 SYDVKM. This CDR3 comprises 15 residues. The CDR3 reads CASSLPTTSSSEQYF. For the CDR3, the DNA is TGTGCCAGCAGTTTACCTACGACTAGTTCCTCCGAGCAGTACTTC.

The table lists this clonotype with many counts. A junction boundary mismatches the germline segment, possibly from a read error. V gene TRBV11-2 combines with J gene TRBJ1-6, with D perhaps TRBD1 (5 bases). Germline V lookup: CDR1 SGHAT, CDR2 FQNNGV. The CDR3 extends over 14 amino acids. The CDR3 loop is CASSLVGGNSPLHF. The CDR3 coding sequence is TGTGCCAGCAGTTTAGTGGGGGGTAATTCACCCCTCCACTTT.

This clonotype showed up many times. V and J are TRBV27 and TRBJ2-7, with 7 positions matching TRBD1. The CDR3 spans 18 residues. V shed 3 bases, J shed 2 bases, and the junction held 16 bases outside the gene matches. Germline assignment: CDR1 MNHEY and CDR2 SMNVEV (reference sequence). The CDR3 nucleotides read TGTGCCAGCAGTTTCTCCGATAGGGGGCGTGGGGTGACCTACGAGCAGTACTTC. Its protein product is CASSFSDRGRGVTYEQYF.

There are many counts of this clonotype. The CDR3 DNA reads as TGCAGTGCCCTGACTAGCGGGACAGATACGCAGTATTTT. Translation: CSALTSGTDTQYF. The chain uses TRBV20-1 and TRBJ2-3; 10 bases match TRBD2. The CDR3 loop spans 13 amino acids. Looked up from germline, CDR1 is DFQATT and CDR2 is SNEGSKA (reference sequence). The V segment lost 6 bases and the J segment 3 bases; nucleotides outside the gene matches: 3.

This clonotype was recorded many times. V is TRBV11-2 and J is TRBJ2-1; 8 nucleotides match TRBD1. This CDR3 comprises 15 residues. The trim removed 6 bases at V and 10 bases at J, leaving 14 bases unmatched. Germline assignment: CDR1 SGHAT and CDR2 FQNNGV. DNA of the CDR3: TGTGCCAGCAGAGGACAGGGCCCAATGTCATGGGAGCAGTTCTTC. Translation: CASRGQGPMSWEQFF.

This clonotype was seen many times. The chain joins TRBV28 to TRBJ2-7; no clear D. CDR1 MDHEN and CDR2 SYDVKM come from the germline V gene. Trimming took off 2 bases at V and 5 bases at J, with 13 bases between the two ends. The CDR3 sequence is 14 residues long. DNA of the CDR3: TGTGCCAGCAGTTTAACGCCGTTAGCAAACGAGCAGTACTTC. Its protein is CASSLTPLANEQYF.

The gene calls are TRBV14 and TRBJ2-3, with TRBD2 as a possible D gene (5 bases). The V gene's germline CDR1 is SGHDN and CDR2 FVKESK. Trimming shortened V by 1 base and J by 6 bases, and 17 bases separated the two germline ends. The CDR3 length is 16 residues. CDR3 in DNA: TGTGCCAGCAGCCAAGTAGGAGGTTCCCCTTTGGATACGCAGTATTTT. Protein: CASSQVGGSPLDTQYF.

This clonotype was counted at least ten times. V usage is TRBV6-1 and J usage is TRBJ2-7; a weak D match, TRBD1 (5 bases). Germline CDR1 is MNHNS and CDR2 is SASEGT. The CDR3 spans 13 residues. The germline V and J ends were trimmed by 4 bases and 0 bases, with 7 bases remaining between them. DNA of the CDR3: TGTGCCAGCAGTGTTGACAGCTCCTACGAGCAGTACTTC. Encoded protein: CASSVDSSYEQYF.

This chain uses TRBV11-2 with TRBJ2-7; 10 nucleotides align to TRBD2. The junction had 8 bases not matched to a gene; V was cut back by 1 base and J by 5 bases. Germline lookup yields CDR1 SGHAT and CDR2 FQNNGV. The CDR3 runs to 16 residues. The CDR3 spells CASSLVGLAGADEQYF. CDR3 in DNA: TGTGCCAGCAGCTTAGTGGGGCTAGCGGGGGCGGACGAGCAGTACTTC.

This clonotype has ten or more counts. This sequence joins TRBV5-1 and TRBJ2-2, with D perhaps matching TRBD1 or TRBD2 (5 bases each). Per the germline V gene, CDR1 is SGHRS and CDR2 is YFSETQ. The CDR3 has 16 amino acids. V shed 3 bases and J shed 4 bases, with 16 bases lying between them. The DNA for the CDR3 is TGCGCCAGCAGCTGGAGGCGGGCCCAGGGCACCGGGGAGCTGTTTTTT. Encoded protein: CASSWRRAQGTGELFF.

This clonotype was observed at least ten times. The chain couples TRBV28 to TRBJ1-2; tentative D call: TRBD1 (6 bases). The V and J ends lost 2 bases and 4 bases respectively, with 14 bases between them. This CDR3 spans 15 amino acids. Germline CDR1 is MDHEN and CDR2 is SYDVKM. Here the CDR3 DNA reads TGTGCCAGCAGTTTAATATGGGGGGGCGCCTATGGCTACACCTTC. This gives the protein CASSLIWGGAYGYTF.

This clonotype was detected many times. The chain employs TRBV5-6 and TRBJ2-5; 7 bases agree with TRBD2. The CDR3 length is 17 residues. CDR1 and CDR2 from the germline V gene are SGHDT and YYEEEE. V lost 0 bases, J lost 2 bases, and 10 bases stayed unmatched. CDR3 DNA: TGTGCCAGCAGCTTGGGCTGGCTAGCGGAATCTCAAGAGACCCAGTACTTC. This sequence encodes CASSLGWLAESQETQYF.

The rearrangement links TRBV19 to TRBJ1-1; TRBD1 is a possible D gene (6 bases). V lost 3 bases to trimming and J lost 3 bases, with 23 bases between them. Germline V gene sequence: CDR1 LNHDA, CDR2 SQIVND (reference sequence). The CDR3 has 18 residues. CDR3 sequence: CASSIRFRMGAMDTEAFF. CDR3 coding DNA: TGTGCCAGTAGTATTAGGTTTCGGATGGGGGCCATGGACACTGAAGCTTTCTTT.

This clonotype was found many times. This rearrangement joins TRBV20-1 to TRBJ2-7; 9 positions agree with TRBD2. V shed 3 bases and J 1 base; nucleotides not matched to a gene: 10. This CDR3 comprises 16 residues. In germline, CDR1 is DFQATT, CDR2 SNEGSKA (reference sequence). DNA of the CDR3: TGCAGTGCTAGTAGGGGGGCGACTAGCGGTTCCTACGAGCAGTACTTC. Translated, it gives CSASRGATSGSYEQYF.

This clonotype was seen many times. The rearrangement links TRBV15 to TRBJ1-2; D ambiguous. This CDR3 has 16 residues. Trimming pared 5 bases from V and 6 bases from J, leaving 22 bases between. Germline loops: CDR1 LNHNV, CDR2 YYDKDF (reference sequence). This CDR3 is CATSARYELVPNGYTF. CDR3 sequence (DNA): TGTGCCACCAGCGCCAGGTATGAGTTGGTTCCCAATGGCTACACCTTC. Supplemented by reference TRBV15 and TRBJ1-2, the full variable domain reads DAMVIQNPRYQVTQFGKPVTLSCSQTLNHNVMYWYQQKSSQAPKLLFHYYDKDFNNEADTPDNFQSRRPNTSFCFLDIRSPGLGDTAMYLCATSARYELVPNGYTFGSGTRLTVV.

This clonotype was recorded many times. The chain has TRBV29-1 and TRBJ2-2, with a possible D match to TRBD2 (6 bases). Germline V gives CDR1 SQVTM, CDR2 ANQGSEA. The CDR3 spans 12 residues. Trimming removed 7 bases from V and 6 bases from J, with 12 bases in between. For the CDR3, the DNA is TGCAGCGGACGGCGGGGTTCCGGGGAGCTGTTTTTT. Its translation: CSGRRGSGELFF.

This clonotype appeared many times. The V call is TRBV7-8, the J call TRBJ1-5, with D tentatively TRBD1 (6 bases). The germline gives CDR1 SGHVS, CDR2 FQNEAQ. This CDR3 is built from 18 residues. Trimming cost V 1 base and J 1 base, with 17 bases left between them. This chain's CDR3 is CASSLGAYRAESNQPQHF. The CDR3 nucleotides are TGTGCCAGCAGCTTAGGGGCTTACAGGGCAGAAAGCAATCAGCCCCAGCATTTT.

Ten or more counts support this clonotype. The CDR3 loop reads CASSFEPWTGRNEQYF. In DNA, the CDR3 is TGTGCCAGCAGCTTCGAACCTTGGACAGGTAGGAACGAGCAGTACTTC. The rearrangement uses TRBV7-9 and TRBJ2-7; TRBD1 matches at 7 bases. Germline-derived CDR1 and CDR2 are SEHNR and FQNEAQ (reference sequence). The CDR3 length is 16 residues. V shed 3 bases, J shed 5 bases, and the junction held 13 bases outside the gene matches.

This clonotype was observed many times. This sequence joins TRBV29-1 and TRBJ2-7; no clear D. CDR3 length equals 12 residues. V was clipped by 7 bases and J by 3 bases, with 13 bases between them. The germline V gene encodes CDR1 SQVTM and CDR2 ANQGSEA. The CDR3 DNA is TGCAGCGCGCGACTTGGCGGCTACGAGCAGTACTTC. It translates to CSARLGGYEQYF.

This clonotype was counted ten times or more. The rearrangement uses TRBV6-1 and TRBJ1-2; TRBD1 agrees at 10 bases. The CDR3 is 16 amino acids. V gave up 3 bases and J gave up 4 bases; unmatched junction bases: 8. CDR1 is MNHNS and CDR2 is SASEGT in the germline V gene. CDR3 bases: TGTGCCAGCAGTGATCCAGACAGGGGGCTCTTCTATGGCTACACCTTC. Translated, it gives CASSDPDRGLFYGYTF.

This clonotype was found many times. V gene TRBV27 combines with J gene TRBJ2-3, with 8 bases aligning to TRBD2. This CDR3 has 15 amino acids. The trim removed 7 bases at V and 5 bases at J, leaving 11 bases unmatched. Germline lookup yields CDR1 MNHEY and CDR2 SMNVEV (reference sequence). The CDR3 reads CASNKAGVWVDTQYF. The CDR3 coding sequence is TGTGCCAGCAATAAAGCGGGAGTATGGGTAGATACGCAGTATTTT.

V gene TRBV5-4 combines with J gene TRBJ2-2; 7 bases fit TRBD1. The CDR3 spans 15 residues. Per germline, CDR1 SGHNT and CDR2 YYREEE (reference sequence). V lost 4 bases to trimming and J lost 0 bases; unmatched junction nucleotides: 3. CDR3 amino acids: CASSRQGSNTGELFF. DNA for the CDR3: TGTGCCAGCAGCCGACAGGGTTCGAACACCGGGGAGCTGTTTTTT. Full variable domain (missing parts from reference TRBV5-4 and TRBJ2-2): ETGVTQSPTHLIKTRGQQVTLRCSSQSGHNTVSWYQQALGQGPQFIFQYYREEENGRGNFPPRFSGLQFPNYSSELNVNALELDDSALYLCASSRQGSNTGELFFGEGSRLTVL.

This clonotype was seen more than once but under ten times. J is TRBJ2-1 and V is TRBV25-1, with unresolved D. CDR1 and CDR2 from the germline V gene are MGHDK and SYGVNS. The CDR3 loop spans 11 amino acids. The V and J ends lost 7 bases and 8 bases respectively, with 9 bases between them. The CDR3, as DNA: TGTGCCAGCACCTCCAGCGATGAGCAGTTCTTC. Translation: CASTSSDEQFF.

Regarding this clonotype: A much larger clone is a single base away; this may be a read error. This chain connects TRBV6-1 to TRBJ2-1; D uncertain. Germline V gene sequence: CDR1 MNHNS, CDR2 SASEGT. The CDR3 consists of 12 residues. Between the trimmed V and J ends, which lost 6 bases and 3 bases, there was a span of 6 bases. As DNA, the CDR3 is TGTGCCAGCAGAGAGAGCTACAATGAGCAGTTCTTC. This gives the protein CASRESYNEQFF.

CDR3 residues: CASSYSGGLYNEQFF. The CDR3 region has the DNA TGTGCCAGCTCATACAGCGGGGGGCTCTACAATGAGCAGTTCTTC. The chain joins TRBV18 to TRBJ2-1; 9 nucleotides line up with TRBD2. This CDR3 region has 15 residues. In germline, CDR1 is KGHSH, CDR2 LQKENI. J was trimmed by 3 bases and V by 5 bases; bases with no gene match: 5.

This clonotype was found many times. The chain couples TRBV28 to TRBJ1-5; 10 bases are shared with TRBD1. Unmatched junction bases numbered 6, after V lost 6 bases and J lost 7 bases. The CDR3 is 14 residues long. Per germline, CDR1 MDHEN and CDR2 SYDVKM. For the CDR3, the DNA is TGTGCCAGCAGGACAGGGGGCGGAGGCCAGCCCCAGCATTTT. Its translation: CASRTGGGGQPQHF.